A single sample is the source of the 23 T cell receptor beta chains below, sequenced in a study of cytomegalovirus exposure and HLA in healthy donors (TCRdb year 2017). Receptors were amplified or captured by the immunoSEQ multiplex PCR assay. For the multiplex PCR, a mixture combining 60 forward primers for TCR Vbeta segments and 13 reverse primers for TCR Jbeta segments was used. The clones in this table, taken by TCRdb from immuneACCESS, are in-frame only. Not every clone is retained; where verified, under half of the shortfall comes from an unresolved V gene, and the cause of the rest is unknown. This sample lists around 33,000 clones; 85% to 95% were detected once. The ten largest clones represent roughly 2.5% of the sample. Sequencing was carried out using PBMCs. The receptor source for this set is a young woman in good health and CMV-seronegative.

The chain employs TRBV2 and TRBJ1-1; TRBD1 aligns across 7 bases. Germline CDR1 is SNHLY and CDR2 is FYNNEI. The CDR3 covers 15 residues. V lost 6 bases, J lost 1 base, and 8 bases stayed unmatched. The CDR3 coding sequence is TGTGCCAGCAGCTATCGGGACAGCCAGAACACTGAAGCTTTCTTT. Translating it yields CASSYRDSQNTEAFF.

CDR3 protein: CASSIEGGETQYF. DNA of the CDR3: TGTGCCAGTAGTATAGAGGGAGGGGAGACCCAGTACTTC. The chain employs TRBV19 and TRBJ2-5; 7 bases match TRBD2. CDR1 and CDR2 from the germline V gene are LNHDA and SQIVND (reference sequence). The trim removed 0 bases at V and 5 bases at J, leaving 0 bases unmatched. The CDR3 covers 13 residues. The entire variable domain, with the rest obtained from reference TRBV19 and TRBJ2-5, is as follows: DGGITQSPKYLFRKEGQNVTLSCEQNLNHDAMYWYRQDPGQGLRLIYYSQIVNDFQKGDIAEGYSVSREKKESFPLTVTSAQKNPTAFYLCASSIEGGETQYFGPGTRLLVL.

There are a few counts of this clone. The V gene is TRBV30, the J gene TRBJ1-3; 7 bases align to TRBD1. CDR1 is GTSNPN, CDR2 SVGIG, per germline (reference sequence). The CDR3 has 13 amino acids. V gave up 3 bases and J gave up 2 bases; unmatched junction bases: 1. The CDR3 DNA reads TGTGCCTGGAGAGACAGGGCTGGAAACACCATATATTTT. As protein: CAWRDRAGNTIYF.

This clone was detected a few times. The rearrangement links TRBV5-6 to TRBJ2-3; weak D call: TRBD1 (5 bases). V shed 0 bases and J shed 8 bases, with 7 bases lying between them. This CDR3 has 12 residues. CDR1 and CDR2 from the germline V gene are SGHDT and YYEEEE. CDR3 in DNA: TGTGCCAGCAGCTTGGAACAGGTTACGCAGTATTTT. Amino acids: CASSLEQVTQYF.

This chain uses TRBV10-2 with TRBJ2-3; 7 bases are shared with TRBD2. This CDR3 is built from 16 residues. The junction had 10 bases not matched to a gene; V was cut back by 2 bases and J by 5 bases. CDR1 and CDR2 (germline): WSHSY, SAAADI. DNA for the CDR3: TGCGCCAGCAGTGAGGAACTAGCGCTATGGGTAGATACGCAGTATTTT. This sequence encodes CASSEELALWVDTQYF.

The chain carries TRBV7-2 and TRBJ2-2; D might be TRBD2 (6 bases). V was pared by 4 bases and J by 5 bases, with 17 bases between. CDR3 length: 16 residues. CDR1 is SGHTA and CDR2 is FQGNSA in the germline V gene. The CDR3 DNA is TGTGCCAGCAGCTCCGAACGGGAGATTGTGACCGGGGAGCTGTTTTTT. It encodes CASSSEREIVTGELFF.

This clone was seen just once. The V call is TRBV21-1, the J call TRBJ1-2. TRBV21-1 is an annotated pseudogene. The CDR3 extends over 17 amino acids. The CDR3 DNA reads TGTGCCAGCAGCTTAAAAAGGCGGAGGGAGTGTAACTATGGCTACACCTTC. Translating gives CASSLKRRRECNYGYTF.

This chain uses TRBV7-2 with TRBJ2-5; the D gene is possibly TRBD1 (6 bases). The germline V and J ends were trimmed by 3 bases and 11 bases, with 19 bases remaining between them. CDR3 size: 14 residues. Germline assignment: CDR1 SGHTA and CDR2 FQGNSA. In DNA, the CDR3 is TGTGCCAGCAGCTTCCCTGAATACAGGGTGGAGCAGTACTTC. Translation gives CASSFPEYRVEQYF.

V usage is TRBV5-8 and J usage is TRBJ2-7; D perhaps matches TRBD2 (6 bases). Looked up from germline, CDR1 is SGHTS and CDR2 is YDEGEE. The CDR3 runs 16 residues. The V and J ends lost 2 bases and 1 base respectively, with 16 bases between them. CDR3: CASSLDPSVLSYEQYF. The CDR3 DNA follows: TGTGCCAGCAGCTTAGACCCTAGCGTCCTATCCTACGAGCAGTACTTC.

This clone was observed a single time. The chain is built from TRBV4-1 and TRBJ2-3; the D gene is possibly TRBD2 (5 bases). The CDR3 totals 17 residues. V lost 0 bases to trimming and J lost 5 bases, with 18 bases between them. Per the germline V gene, CDR1 is MGHRA and CDR2 is YSYEKL. The DNA of the CDR3 is TGCGCCAGCAGCCAAGATTTCGAGGGCCTAAGGGAAGATACGCAGTATTTT. This encodes CASSQDFEGLREDTQYF.

The rearrangement uses TRBV27 and TRBJ1-1; 7 nucleotides match TRBD1. The V segment lost 5 bases and the J segment 3 bases; nucleotides outside the gene matches: 12. CDR1 is MNHEY and CDR2 is SMNVEV in the germline V gene (reference sequence). The CDR3 is made up of 16 amino acids. The CDR3 sequence is CASSPGQAWIDTEAFF. The CDR3 DNA sequence: TGTGCCAGCAGTCCCGGACAGGCCTGGATAGACACTGAAGCTTTCTTT.

CDR3 loop: CASSPLTSGRLRGNEQFF. The CDR3 coding sequence is TGTGCCAGCAGCCCGTTGACTAGCGGGAGGTTGAGGGGCAATGAGCAGTTCTTC. The chain couples TRBV14 to TRBJ2-1; 13 nucleotides line up with TRBD2. The ends lost 4 bases at V and 6 bases at J; junction bases unmatched: 12. CDR3 size: 18 residues. Germline V gene lookup returns CDR1 SGHDN and CDR2 FVKESK. The full variable domain, rest sourced from reference TRBV14 and TRBJ2-1, is EAGVTQFPSHSVIEKGQTVTLRCDPISGHDNLYWYRRVMGKEIKFLLHFVKESKQDESGMPNNRFLAERTGGTYSTLKVQPAELEDSGVYFCASSPLTSGRLRGNEQFFGPGTRLTVL.

The gene calls are TRBV5-5 and TRBJ2-5; 9 bases align to TRBD2. Germline CDR1 and CDR2: SGHKS and YYEKEE (reference sequence). This CDR3 comprises 14 residues. After removal of 2 bases from V and 4 bases from J, the junction contained 3 bases not matched to a gene. CDR3 coding DNA: TGTGCCAGCAGCTTTAGCGGGAGAGGAGAGACCCAGTACTTC. Its protein product is CASSFSGRGETQYF. The full variable domain, in which reference TRBV5-5 and TRBJ2-5 provide the parts outside the CDR3, is DAGVTQSPTHLIKTRGQQVTLRCSPISGHKSVSWYQQVLGQGPQFIFQYYEKEERGRGNFPDRFSARQFPNYSSELNVNALLLGDSALYLCASSFSGRGETQYFGPGTRLLVL.

The CDR3 sequence is CASSFGGGNTIYF. CDR3 bases: TGTGCCAGCAGCTTCGGGGGGGGAAACACCATATATTTT. V and J are TRBV7-9 and TRBJ1-3, with D maybe TRBD1 (5 bases). The CDR3 has 13 residues. V was shortened by 3 bases and J by 4 bases, with 7 bases between the two germline ends. CDR1 and CDR2 (germline): SEHNR, FQNEAQ (reference sequence).

The chain joins TRBV30 to TRBJ2-2, with 8 positions matching TRBD2. The CDR3 consists of 18 residues. Germline V gives CDR1 GTSNPN, CDR2 SVGIG (reference sequence). The V and J ends lost 8 bases and 4 bases, in that order; junction bases with no gene match: 21. This CDR3 is CARGGALKAGVGTGELFF. The CDR3 DNA reads as TGTGCCCGGGGGGGGGCGCTGAAGGCGGGAGTGGGCACCGGGGAGCTGTTTTTT.

The rearrangement links TRBV10-2 to TRBJ2-2; a weak D match, TRBD2 (7 bases). V lost 0 bases and J 5 bases, leaving 13 bases between the germline ends. The CDR3 totals 16 residues. Germline assignment: CDR1 WSHSY and CDR2 SAAADI. This CDR3 is CASSESRGGVTGELFF. CDR3 in DNA: TGCGCCAGCAGTGAGTCGAGGGGGGGAGTAACCGGGGAGCTGTTTTTT.

The chain carries TRBV2 and TRBJ1-6, with D tentatively TRBD1 (6 bases). CDR1 and CDR2 from the germline V gene are SNHLY and FYNNEI. The ends were cut back, 3 bases at V and 10 bases at J, with 22 bases in the middle. This CDR3 region has 17 residues. In DNA form, the CDR3 reads TGTGCCAGCAGTGATCTATTACAGGGCGCAGGTGGATCACCCCTCCACTTT. Residues: CASSDLLQGAGGSPLHF.

The CDR3 loop is CSVEDRGQGGGELFF. CDR3 DNA sequence: TGCAGCGTTGAAGATAGAGGACAGGGTGGCGGGGAGCTGTTTTTT. The chain uses TRBV29-1 and TRBJ2-2; 8 bases map to TRBD1. In germline, CDR1 is SQVTM, CDR2 ANQGSEA. V was pared by 0 bases and J by 7 bases, with 7 bases of the junction left unmatched. This CDR3 has 15 residues.

J is TRBJ2-7 and V is TRBV28, with 9 bases lining up with TRBD2. The CDR3 loop spans 16 amino acids. In germline, CDR1 is MDHEN, CDR2 SYDVKM. The trim removed 5 bases at V and 0 bases at J, leaving 8 bases unmatched. This CDR3 is CASSDLAGAFSYEQYF. The CDR3 DNA reads as TGTGCCAGCAGTGACTTAGCGGGAGCCTTCTCCTACGAGCAGTACTTC.

The DNA of the CDR3 is TGTGCCAGCAGGATCGGGACAGGGGGCATGTACATTGAAGCTTTCTTT. Protein product: CASRIGTGGMYIEAFF. The chain is built from TRBV9 and TRBJ1-1, with 12 bases that match TRBD1. The CDR3 is 16 amino acids. CDR1 and CDR2 (germline): SGDLS, YYNGEE. J gave up 7 bases and V 5 bases, and 12 bases lay outside the gene matches.

The chain joins TRBV4-2 to TRBJ1-2; TRBD1 matches at 7 bases. From germline, CDR1 is LGHNA and CDR2 YNFKEQ. The CDR3 extends over 14 amino acids. The trim removed 0 bases at V and 4 bases at J, leaving 2 bases unmatched. CDR3 in DNA: TGTGCCAGCAGCCAAGAACAGGGGATCTATGGCTACACCTTC. It codes for CASSQEQGIYGYTF.

V is TRBV7-2 and J is TRBJ2-2; the match to TRBD1 covers 10 bases. The CDR3 runs to 16 residues. Germline CDR1 reads SGHTA; CDR2 reads FQGNSA. The trim removed 5 bases at V and 4 bases at J, leaving 7 bases unmatched. The CDR3 nucleotides read TGTGCCAGCAGCAACGACAGGGGGCGCGGCACCGGGGAGCTGTTTTTT. Its translation: CASSNDRGRGTGELFF.

The gene calls are TRBV10-1 and TRBJ1-5; 8 nucleotides match TRBD1. Germline CDR1 is WNHNN and CDR2 is SYGVQD (reference sequence). The CDR3 contains 16 residues. Losses at the gene ends were 5 bases for V and 5 bases for J; bases not matched to a gene: 11. This chain's CDR3 is CASSHPPDRDDQPQHF. CDR3 coding DNA: TGCGCCAGCAGTCACCCTCCGGACAGGGACGATCAGCCCCAGCATTTT.